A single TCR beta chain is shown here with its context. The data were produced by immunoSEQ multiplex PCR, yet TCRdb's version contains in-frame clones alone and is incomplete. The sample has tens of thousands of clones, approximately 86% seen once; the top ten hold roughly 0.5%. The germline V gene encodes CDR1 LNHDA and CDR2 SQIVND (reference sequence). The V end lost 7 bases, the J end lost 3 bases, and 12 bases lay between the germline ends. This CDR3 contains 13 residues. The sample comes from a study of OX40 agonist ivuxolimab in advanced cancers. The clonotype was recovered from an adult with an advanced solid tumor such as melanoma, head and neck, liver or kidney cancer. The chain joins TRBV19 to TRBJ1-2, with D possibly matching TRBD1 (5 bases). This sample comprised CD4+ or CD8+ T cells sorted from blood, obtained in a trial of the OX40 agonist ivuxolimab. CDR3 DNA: TGTGCCAGTATTTCCCCGGGGCACTATGGCTACACCTTC. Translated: CASISPGHYGYTF.